These T cell receptor beta chains were read from a single sample in a study of breast tumors, draining lymph nodes, adjacent tissues. TCRdb ran MiXCR on the multiplex PCR reads and lists one entry per CDR3 protein. The table records about 180,000 distinct CDR3 sequences, roughly 30% of them present only once. Sequencing input: axillary lymph node tissue. The receptors here all came from a female donor with breast cancer. Some clones in this sample may be carry-over from other donors' samples. CDR3s include the opening cysteine and the closing phenylalanine or tryptophan. The order of the fields is J gene, V gene, CDR3 protein.

j_gene: TRBJ2-1; v_gene: TRBV27; CDR3aa: CASSFKGLAGEYNEQFF
j_gene: TRBJ1-4; v_gene: TRBV25-1; CDR3aa: CASSEVTGNEKLFF
j_gene: TRBJ2-7; v_gene: TRBV20-1; CDR3aa: CSAATIGGLTIAYEQYF
j_gene: TRBJ1-4; v_gene: TRBV6-5; CDR3aa: CASSHRGVTNEKLFF
j_gene: TRBJ1-4; v_gene: TRBV24-1; CDR3aa: CATSNGTRVGEKLFF
j_gene: TRBJ1-5; v_gene: TRBV20-1; CDR3aa: CSARGMGQGTRNQPQHF
j_gene: TRBJ1-1; v_gene: TRBV20-1; CDR3aa: CSARNRGNTEAFF
j_gene: TRBJ2-7; v_gene: TRBV24-1; CDR3aa: CASSSPGQGDEQYF
j_gene: TRBJ1-3; v_gene: TRBV13; CDR3aa: CASSPRQGSMNTIYF
j_gene: TRBJ1-1; v_gene: TRBV11-2; CDR3aa: CASSLDSSENTEAFF
j_gene: TRBJ1-4; v_gene: TRBV12-3/TRBV12-4; CDR3aa: CASSKTEATNEKLFF
j_gene: TRBJ2-1; v_gene: TRBV18; CDR3aa: CASSPGLVYNEQFF
j_gene: TRBJ1-2; v_gene: TRBV30; CDR3aa: CAWDGWNNYGYTF
j_gene: TRBJ2-2; v_gene: TRBV6-1; CDR3aa: CASRGAATGELFF
j_gene: TRBJ2-7; v_gene: TRBV6-5; CDR3aa: CASSPPEGLPYEQYF
j_gene: TRBJ1-5; v_gene: TRBV6-1; CDR3aa: CASRIFTGGDQPQHF
j_gene: TRBJ2-6; v_gene: TRBV7-6; CDR3aa: CASSLARQKTGANVLTF
j_gene: TRBJ2-7; v_gene: TRBV10-3; CDR3aa: CAISESGGAREQYF
j_gene: TRBJ2-1; v_gene: TRBV7-8; CDR3aa: CASSLVSGERGPYNEQFF
j_gene: TRBJ2-7; v_gene: TRBV7-3; CDR3aa: CASSSGQSYEQYF
j_gene: TRBJ2-1; v_gene: TRBV6-5; CDR3aa: CASSSLFGSSYNEQFF
j_gene: TRBJ2-5; v_gene: TRBV20-1; CDR3aa: CSARQRTGRETQYF
j_gene: TRBJ1-1; v_gene: TRBV13; CDR3aa: CATSGGNTEAFF
j_gene: TRBJ2-7; v_gene: TRBV20-1; CDR3aa: CSAKPPQAGAYEQYF
j_gene: TRBJ1-5; v_gene: TRBV27; CDR3aa: CASSSGGQPQHF
j_gene: TRBJ1-4; v_gene: TRBV9; CDR3aa: CASSESTGDSGIFF
j_gene: TRBJ2-3; v_gene: TRBV4-1; CDR3aa: CASGPTTAAFGAQYF
j_gene: TRBJ1-2; v_gene: TRBV5-5; CDR3aa: CASSATQGAAHTF
j_gene: TRBJ1-2; v_gene: TRBV5-4; CDR3aa: CASSLAGRDREDGYTF
j_gene: TRBJ2-7; v_gene: TRBV11-2; CDR3aa: CASSLNPGQGEQYF
j_gene: TRBJ2-2; v_gene: TRBV6-1; CDR3aa: CASRRGQTTNTGELLF
j_gene: TRBJ2-5; v_gene: TRBV20-1; CDR3aa: CSASPGGRDQETQYF
j_gene: TRBJ1-2; v_gene: TRBV5-6; CDR3aa: CASSENTGTGAYGYTF
j_gene: TRBJ2-1; v_gene: TRBV29-1; CDR3aa: CSVEQGISYNEQFF
j_gene: TRBJ2-7; v_gene: TRBV6-5; CDR3aa: CASSHSEIGRGQQYF
j_gene: TRBJ1-4; v_gene: TRBV9; CDR3aa: CASSEDRGARANEKLFF